Described below is a single TCR beta chain sequence and its context. Antigen specificity is unknown. A single heparinised blood sample, averaging about 120 mL, was obtained per donor. V was clipped by 3 bases and J by 0 bases, with 3 bases between them. CDR3 size: 14 residues. Looked up from germline, CDR1 is WNHNN and CDR2 is SYGVQD (reference sequence). Expressed TCRB transcripts were sequenced, since all the RNA that had been isolated was reverse transcribed. Method: immunoSEQ multiplex PCR; TCRdb's copy keeps in-frame clones and lacks some. The table has under 850,000 clones, around 15% seen once. The data are from a study of beta chain features in type 1 diabetes. The study's findings and limits: Naive, central memory and regulatory TCRB repertoires appeared more similar among patients than healthy donors. There was a moderate but significant shortening of TCRB CDR3s in all four CD4+ subsets of Type 1 diabetes patients. Fewer insertions but more deletions were seen at VDJ junctions in type 1 diabetes patients.

The sequencing input was naive CD4+ T cells from blood. This chain uses TRBV10-1 with TRBJ2-6; D gene unclear. The clonotype originates from a man aged 18 to 29 with type 1 diabetes. Written as DNA, the CDR3 is TGCGCCAGCAGTGACAACTCTGGGGCCAACGTCCTGACTTTC. Its protein is CASSDNSGANVLTF.